Each of the 23 T cell receptor beta chains below was sequenced from the same sample in a study of T cell responses to AZD1222 COVID-19 vaccine. Using immunoSEQ multiplex PCR, the repertoire was profiled, and TCRdb retains in-frame clones only, with some absent. The sample shows around 200,000 clones, 94% of them seen only once. Sample: peripheral blood, taken 28 days after the second AZD1222 dose. The receptors originated from an adult who received the AZD1222 COVID-19 vaccine.

V and J are TRBV5-6 and TRBJ1-1; 8 bases are shared with TRBD1. The CDR3 is 12 residues long. The J segment lost 11 bases and the V segment lost 1 base, leaving 4 bases of the junction unmatched. Germline CDR1 reads SGHDT; CDR2 reads YYEEEE. CDR3 in amino acids: CASSLRAGGAFF. The CDR3 coding sequence is TGTGCCAGCAGCTTGAGGGCAGGGGGCGCTTTCTTT.

This chain links TRBV4-2 with TRBJ2-7; TRBD2 matches 7 bases. The V and J ends lost 1 base and 0 bases, in that order; junction bases with no gene match: 12. The CDR3 consists of 18 residues. In germline, CDR1 is LGHNA, CDR2 YNFKEQ. The CDR3 DNA follows: TGTGCCAGCAGCCAAGGAGTGAGTGGTGGCGGGAGCTCCTACGAGCAGTACTTC. Its protein is CASSQGVSGGGSSYEQYF.

The rearrangement links TRBV19 to TRBJ1-4; unclear D gene. V lost 3 bases and J lost 0, with 8 bases in between. This CDR3 region has 15 residues. Per the germline V gene, CDR1 is LNHDA and CDR2 is SQIVND (reference sequence). CDR3 in DNA: TGTGCCAGTAGTATTGTAGGAGCAACTAATGAAAAACTGTTTTTT. It is translated as CASSIVGATNEKLFF.

The count of this clone is one. V usage is TRBV5-6 and J usage is TRBJ2-3; D not certain. The CDR3 contains 15 residues. Trimming removed 4 bases at V and 1 base at J, with 13 bases between. The V gene's germline CDR1 is SGHDT and CDR2 YYEEEE. In DNA form, the CDR3 reads TGTGCCAGCAGCCGAGGCCCGTGGCGCACAGATACGCAGTATTTT. Its protein is CASSRGPWRTDTQYF.

On this clone: This specimen includes other DNA sequences encoding the same CDR3. This chain links TRBV3-1 (or the pseudogene TRBV3-2) with TRBJ1-5; D is unclear. The CDR3 is made up of 13 amino acids. Per germline, CDR1 LGHDT and CDR2 YNNKEL (reference sequence). V dropped 0 bases and J dropped 4 bases, with 4 bases sitting between them. The chain's CDR3 is CASSQDLNQPQHF. CDR3 bases: TGTGCCAGCAGCCAAGATTTGAATCAGCCCCAGCATTTT.

The chain joins TRBV5-4 to TRBJ2-1; tentative D call: TRBD2 (7 bases). The CDR3 spans 15 residues. CDR1 is SGHNT and CDR2 is YYREEE in the germline V gene (reference sequence). V lost 6 bases and J 4 bases, leaving 17 bases between the germline ends. The CDR3 here is CASTPRGGAYNEQFF. CDR3 in DNA: TGTGCCAGCACCCCAAGGGGGGGCGCTTACAATGAGCAGTTCTTC.

This chain connects TRBV2 to TRBJ2-1; tentatively, D is TRBD1 (5 bases). Germline values: CDR1 SNHLY, CDR2 FYNNEI. V dropped 2 bases and J dropped 3 bases, with 11 bases sitting between them. The CDR3 extends over 15 amino acids. The CDR3 region has the DNA TGTGCCAGCAGTGAACGACAGCAGGACTACAATGAGCAGTTCTTC. This sequence encodes CASSERQQDYNEQFF.

This clone was counted once. The V and J genes are TRBV3-1 (or the pseudogene TRBV3-2) and TRBJ2-6; D is unresolved. CDR3 length equals 16 residues. CDR1 is LGHDT, CDR2 YNNKEL, per germline (reference sequence). V was clipped by 3 bases and J by 1 base, with 10 bases between them. CDR3 region: CASSQAGRSGANVLTF. CDR3 nucleotide sequence: TGTGCCAGCAGCCAGGCCGGGCGGTCTGGGGCCAACGTCCTGACTTTC.

This rearrangement joins TRBV12-5 to TRBJ2-3, with 8 bases lining up with TRBD2. This CDR3 has 15 amino acids. Germline V gene sequence: CDR1 LGHNT, CDR2 FRNRAP. V shed 6 bases, J shed 3 bases, and the junction held 8 bases outside the gene matches. Here the CDR3 DNA reads TGTGCTAGTGGAGAGTTTAGCGGGAAAACAGATACGCAGTATTTT. It yields the protein CASGEFSGKTDTQYF.

Regarding this clone: An end of the junction differs from the germline gene, which may be a read error. The V gene is TRBV6-5, the J gene TRBJ1-2; TRBD1 agrees at 7 bases. Germline loops: CDR1 MNHEY, CDR2 SVGAGI. The CDR3 runs to 15 residues. This chain's CDR3 is CASSDSPGGSYGYTF. CDR3 nucleotides: TGTGCCAGCAGTGACTCGCCAGGGGGATCTTATGGCTACACCTTC.

Comment on this clone: In the same sample, other DNA sequences code for this CDR3. The chain recombines TRBV6-5 with TRBJ2-7; D gene uncertain. The CDR3 is 11 residues long. Trimming removed 2 bases from V and 3 bases from J, with 2 bases in between. Germline assignment: CDR1 MNHEY and CDR2 SVGAGI. CDR3 DNA: TGTGCCAGCAGTTACCGCTACGAGCAGTACTTC. Protein sequence: CASSYRYEQYF.

The V gene is TRBV3-1 (or the pseudogene TRBV3-2), the J gene TRBJ2-5, with 8 bases aligning to TRBD2. CDR3 length: 16 amino acids. V lost 3 bases to trimming and J lost 1 base; unmatched junction nucleotides: 7. Germline V CDR1 and CDR2: LGHDT, YNNKEL (reference sequence). In DNA form, the CDR3 reads TGTGCCAGCAGCCAGCGTAGCGGGGCGACCCAAGAGACCCAGTACTTC. Translation gives CASSQRSGATQETQYF.

The chain combines TRBV5-1 with TRBJ2-7; TRBD1 matches 8 bases. The length of the CDR3 is 17 residues. Trimming cost V 5 bases and J 2 bases; bases outside gene matches: 15. From germline, CDR1 is SGHRS and CDR2 YFSETQ. Written as DNA, the CDR3 is TGCGCCAGCAGTCAGGACAGGGCTTCGGGGCGGCCCTACGAGCAGTACTTC. This encodes CASSQDRASGRPYEQYF.

The rearrangement joins TRBV28 to TRBJ1-2; D remains ambiguous. V was cut by 1 base and J by 0 bases, with 9 bases left in between. The germline V gene has CDR1 MDHEN and CDR2 SYDVKM. The CDR3 is 15 residues long. This chain's CDR3 is CASSLSLGANYGYTF. The DNA of the CDR3 is TGTGCCAGCAGTTTATCTCTCGGAGCTAACTATGGCTACACCTTC.

The chain has TRBV7-9 and TRBJ1-3; D is ambiguous. Trimming took off 2 bases at V and 1 base at J, with 6 bases between the two ends. The germline gives CDR1 SEHNR, CDR2 FQNEAQ (reference sequence). CDR3 length equals 14 residues. CDR3 protein: CASSLMGSGNTIYF. As DNA, the CDR3 is TGTGCCAGCAGCTTAATGGGGTCTGGAAACACCATATATTTT. Looking up the rest from reference TRBV7-9 and TRBJ1-3 gives the full variable domain: DTGVSQNPRHKITKRGQNVTFRCDPISEHNRLYWYRQTLGQGPEFLTYFQNEAQLEKSRLLSDRFSAERPKGSFSTLEIQRTEQGDSAMYLCASSLMGSGNTIYFGEGSWLTVV.

The chain couples TRBV5-1 to TRBJ2-1; the D is unclear. The V gene's germline CDR1 is SGHRS and CDR2 YFSETQ. With 0 bases removed from V and 2 bases from J, the gap between germline ends came to 9 bases. This CDR3 region has 15 residues. The CDR3 nucleotides are TGCGCCAGCAGCTTGGATGGGCCCACCTACAATGAGCAGTTCTTC. It specifies CASSLDGPTYNEQFF.

The rearrangement links TRBV6-5 to TRBJ2-4, with 8 nucleotides matching TRBD1. V dropped 7 bases and J dropped 9; count of bases not matched to a gene: 11. This CDR3 is built from 14 residues. Germline assignment: CDR1 MNHEY and CDR2 SVGAGI. The CDR3 reads CASKSDRGSGIQYF. The CDR3 nucleotides are TGTGCCAGCAAATCCGACAGGGGTTCGGGCATTCAGTACTTC.

DNA for the CDR3: TGTGCCAGCAGTTCAGGACAGGGGGAGGGGAATGAGCAGTTCTTC. This sequence encodes CASSSGQGEGNEQFF. This chain joins TRBV27 and TRBJ2-1, with 10 nucleotides matching TRBD1. The V gene's germline CDR1 is MNHEY and CDR2 SMNVEV (reference sequence). V lost 4 bases, J lost 7 bases, and 7 bases stayed unmatched. The CDR3 length is 15 residues.

V gene TRBV9 combines with J gene TRBJ1-1, with D maybe TRBD1 (6 bases). CDR3 length: 13 residues. V was clipped by 4 bases and J by 3 bases, with 10 bases between them. Germline CDR1 SGDLS, CDR2 YYNGEE. The CDR3 DNA sequence: TGTGCCAGCAGCTCAGGGGATTACACTGAAGCTTTCTTT. Translated: CASSSGDYTEAFF.

CDR3 region: CASSVETGSHTQYF. DNA for the CDR3: TGTGCCAGCAGCGTAGAAACAGGGTCACATACGCAGTATTTT. V is TRBV9 and J is TRBJ2-3, with TRBD1 as a possible D gene (6 bases). Germline V gene lookup returns CDR1 SGDLS and CDR2 YYNGEE. This CDR3 has 14 residues. V was trimmed by 0 bases and J by 7 bases, leaving 12 bases between them.

The rearrangement joins TRBV27 to TRBJ2-2; a possible D gene is TRBD1 (5 bases). The V gene's germline CDR1 is MNHEY and CDR2 SMNVEV (reference sequence). The length of the CDR3 is 15 residues. V lost 2 bases to trimming and J lost 7 bases, with 14 bases between them. This CDR3 is CASSLRQYTFGELFF. The CDR3 bases are TGTGCCAGCAGTTTACGACAGTATACGTTCGGGGAGCTGTTTTTT.

This chain connects TRBV28 to TRBJ1-1; D gene uncertain. Germline loops: CDR1 MDHEN, CDR2 SYDVKM. The CDR3 is 13 residues long. The V and J ends lost 8 bases and 5 bases respectively, with 15 bases between them. CDR3 coding DNA: TGTGCCAGCTTGGGCGACCGCCGTACTGAAGCTTTCTTT. Translation gives CASLGDRRTEAFF.

The chain combines TRBV19 with TRBJ1-2, with TRBD1 as a possible D gene (6 bases). Germline V lookup: CDR1 LNHDA, CDR2 SQIVND (reference sequence). V shed 8 bases and J shed 4 bases, with 8 bases lying between them. The CDR3 runs 11 residues. CDR3 DNA sequence: TGTGCCAGTGGACAGACCTATGGCTACACCTTC. Protein sequence: CASGQTYGYTF. Full variable domain (missing parts from reference TRBV19 and TRBJ1-2): DGGITQSPKYLFRKEGQNVTLSCEQNLNHDAMYWYRQDPGQGLRLIYYSQIVNDFQKGDIAEGYSVSREKKESFPLTVTSAQKNPTAFYLCASGQTYGYTFGSGTRLTVV.